This T cell receptor (beta chain) was sequenced in a study of T cells in localized non-small cell lung cancer. Study conclusions and caveats: Of the top 100 tumor clones, median roughly 60 were in adjacent lung, some 29 among its top 100. Sequencing, confined to only one tumor region, leaves heterogeneity possible.

As to this clone: Its antigen is undetermined.

Some clones are missing from TCRdb's copy, which holds only in-frame ones; the method was immunoSEQ multiplex PCR. The profile shows over a thousand clones, approximately 30% of them singletons. The CDR3 is made up of 15 amino acids. The germline gives CDR1 MDHEN, CDR2 SYDVKM. Trimming left V 5 bases short and J 6 bases short, with 19 bases between. This chain uses TRBV28 with TRBJ2-5; D tentatively reads TRBD1 or TRBD2 (5 bases each). This clonotype was sampled from an older female donor with stage I lung adenocarcinoma. The sequenced sample was normal lung tissue next to the tumor, obtained before any cancer treatment. CDR3: CASSTGTGVVKTQYF. The CDR3 nucleotides are TGTGCCAGCAGTACCGGGACGGGCGTGGTGAAGACCCAGTACTTC.